This is a list of T cell receptor beta chains from one sample in a study of T-cell reconstitution after alpha-beta-depleted transplantation in children. Each CDR3 protein is one row after TCRdb ran MiXCR on the PCR reads. The data hold roughly 300,000 distinct CDR3 sequences, with about 9.9% observed a single time. The sample here was peripheral blood, taken 180 days after TCRalphabeta/CD19-depleted stem cell transplant. The origin of the receptors is a male patient under 10 years old who had a stem cell transplant for chronic granulomatous disease, so the T cells may come from the graft donor. Both conserved end residues are part of each CDR3. Fields, in order: clone size, V gene, J gene, CDR3 length, D gene, CDR3 DNA, CDR3 protein. D genes are given only for firm matches. Only some rows state a clone size, as once, few, many or a class for expanded clones.

clone size: many; V gene: TRBV19; J gene: TRBJ1-1; CDR3 length: 8; D gene: NA; CDR3 DNA: TGTGCCAGCGGTTGGGCTTTCTTT; CDR3 protein: CASGWAFF
clone size: many; V gene: TRBV7-9; J gene: TRBJ2-7; CDR3 length: 17; D gene: NA; CDR3 DNA: TGTGCCAGCAGCTGGTCACCGGGACGCCGGAGCTCCTACGAGCAGTACTTC; CDR3 protein: CASSWSPGRRSSYEQYF
clone size: few; V gene: TRBV18; J gene: TRBJ1-2; CDR3 length: 15; D gene: NA; CDR3 DNA: TGTGCCAGCTCACCACTCGGAGCCCCTGGCAATGGCTACACCTTC; CDR3 protein: CASSPLGAPGNGYTF
clone size: many; V gene: TRBV21-1; J gene: TRBJ2-3; CDR3 length: 14; D gene: NA; CDR3 DNA: TGTGCCAGCAGCAAAAGAAAACGGGGAGATACGCAGTATTTT; CDR3 protein: CASSKRKRGDTQYF
clone size: NA; V gene: TRBV19; J gene: TRBJ2-4; CDR3 length: 20; D gene: TRBD2; CDR3 DNA: TGTGCCAGTAGTCTCACTTCTGGGACTAGCGGGAGGAAGGCCAAAAACATTCAGTACTTC; CDR3 protein: CASSLTSGTSGRKAKNIQYF
clone size: many; V gene: TRBV12-3/TRBV12-4; J gene: TRBJ2-1; CDR3 length: 13; D gene: NA; CDR3 DNA: TGTGCCAGCAGTTTACGCCGGAACAATGAGCAGTTCTTC; CDR3 protein: CASSLRRNNEQFF
clone size: many; V gene: TRBV28; J gene: TRBJ2-1; CDR3 length: 13; D gene: NA; CDR3 DNA: TGTGCCAGCAGTTGGACAAGCTACAATGAGCAGTTCTTC; CDR3 protein: CASSWTSYNEQFF
clone size: many; V gene: TRBV28; J gene: TRBJ2-7; CDR3 length: 15; D gene: NA; CDR3 DNA: TGTGCCAGCACCACCCTACAGGGTGGGGCCTACGAGCAGTACTTC; CDR3 protein: CASTTLQGGAYEQYF
clone size: few; V gene: TRBV5-5; J gene: TRBJ2-7; CDR3 length: 13; D gene: NA; CDR3 DNA: TGTGCCAGCAGCTCCCCCGACATCTACGAGCAGTACTTC; CDR3 protein: CASSSPDIYEQYF
clone size: many; V gene: TRBV12-3/TRBV12-4; J gene: TRBJ2-7; CDR3 length: 12; D gene: NA; CDR3 DNA: TGTGCCAGCAGTTTTGGTGGGAGCGAGCAGTACTTC; CDR3 protein: CASSFGGSEQYF
clone size: few; V gene: TRBV20-1; J gene: TRBJ2-2; CDR3 length: 17; D gene: NA; CDR3 DNA: TGCTGTGCTAGAGTGATTGGGTTACAGAAGAACACCGGGGAGCTGTTTTTT; CDR3 protein: CCARVIGLQKNTGELFF
clone size: many; V gene: TRBV29-1; J gene: TRBJ2-1; CDR3 length: 14; D gene: NA; CDR3 DNA: TGCAGCGGCCACCGCTCAGGGGGGGGGAATGAGCAGTTCTTC; CDR3 protein: CSGHRSGGGNEQFF
clone size: many; V gene: TRBV20-1; J gene: TRBJ2-3; CDR3 length: 15; D gene: TRBD2; CDR3 DNA: TGCAGTGCTAGAGATCAGCGGGAGGGCCGGGATACGCAGTATTTT; CDR3 protein: CSARDQREGRDTQYF
clone size: many; V gene: TRBV5-1; J gene: TRBJ1-6; CDR3 length: 14; D gene: NA; CDR3 DNA: TGCGCCAGCAGCTTAACAGGGACCAGTTCACCCCTCCACTTT; CDR3 protein: CASSLTGTSSPLHF
clone size: few; V gene: TRBV21-1; J gene: TRBJ2-3; CDR3 length: 20; D gene: NA; CDR3 DNA: TGTGCCAGCAGCAAAGAAGGAGAGACGTCCCCCAGGGGGGGGACAGATACGCAGTATTTT; CDR3 protein: CASSKEGETSPRGGTDTQYF
clone size: many; V gene: TRBV7-6; J gene: TRBJ2-2; CDR3 length: 12; D gene: NA; CDR3 DNA: TGTGCCAGCAGCGCACTCACCGGGGAGCTGTTTTTT; CDR3 protein: CASSALTGELFF
clone size: many; V gene: TRBV27; J gene: TRBJ1-1; CDR3 length: 14; D gene: TRBD1; CDR3 DNA: TGTGCCAGCAGGGTGGGGACAGTAAACACTGAAGCTTTCTTT; CDR3 protein: CASRVGTVNTEAFF
clone size: NA; V gene: TRBV24-1; J gene: TRBJ2-1; CDR3 length: 16; D gene: TRBD1; CDR3 DNA: TGTGCCACCAGTGATAGGACAGGGGACCTCTACAATGAGCAGTTCTTC; CDR3 protein: CATSDRTGDLYNEQFF
clone size: NA; V gene: TRBV20-1; J gene: TRBJ1-1; CDR3 length: 14; D gene: NA; CDR3 DNA: TGCAGTGCTAGAGACCTTAACGAGAACACTGAAGCTTTCTTT; CDR3 protein: CSARDLNENTEAFF
clone size: many; V gene: TRBV4-2; J gene: TRBJ1-5; CDR3 length: 15; D gene: TRBD1; CDR3 DNA: TGTGCCAGCAGCCAAAACACAGGGGAGAATCAGCCCCAGCATTTT; CDR3 protein: CASSQNTGENQPQHF
clone size: many; V gene: TRBV27; J gene: TRBJ1-2; CDR3 length: 13; D gene: NA; CDR3 DNA: TGTGCCAGCAGCCAAAAGGGTGCTTATGGCTACACCTTC; CDR3 protein: CASSQKGAYGYTF
clone size: many; V gene: TRBV5-1; J gene: TRBJ1-2; CDR3 length: 15; D gene: NA; CDR3 DNA: TGCGCCAGCAGCTTGGCCTCGACGGACCACTATGGCTACACCTTC; CDR3 protein: CASSLASTDHYGYTF
clone size: NA; V gene: TRBV5-1; J gene: TRBJ1-1; CDR3 length: 15; D gene: NA; CDR3 DNA: TGCGCCAGCAGCTTGGCGACGCACCTCAACACTGAAGCTTTCTTT; CDR3 protein: CASSLATHLNTEAFF
clone size: many; V gene: TRBV5-1; J gene: TRBJ1-2; CDR3 length: 14; D gene: NA; CDR3 DNA: TGCGCCAGCAGCTTGGCCGTTAAACCCCCGGGCTACACCTTC; CDR3 protein: CASSLAVKPPGYTF
clone size: NA; V gene: TRBV7-9; J gene: TRBJ2-1; CDR3 length: 13; D gene: TRBD2; CDR3 DNA: TGTGCCAGCGGGGCTAGCGGGAAGGATGAGCAGTTCTTC; CDR3 protein: CASGASGKDEQFF
clone size: many; V gene: TRBV20-1; J gene: TRBJ2-5; CDR3 length: 17; D gene: TRBD2; CDR3 DNA: TGCAGTGCTAGAGGACTAGCGGGAGGGCCTGTTCCAGAGACCCAGTACTTC; CDR3 protein: CSARGLAGGPVPETQYF
clone size: many; V gene: TRBV7-6; J gene: TRBJ2-7; CDR3 length: 12; D gene: NA; CDR3 DNA: TGTGCCAGCAGTATGGGGCTCGACGAGCAGTACTTC; CDR3 protein: CASSMGLDEQYF
clone size: many; V gene: TRBV29-1; J gene: TRBJ2-1; CDR3 length: 11; D gene: NA; CDR3 DNA: TGCAGCGTTGGGCCCATCAATGAGCAGTTCTTC; CDR3 protein: CSVGPINEQFF
clone size: many; V gene: TRBV12-3/TRBV12-4; J gene: TRBJ2-3; CDR3 length: 15; D gene: NA; CDR3 DNA: TGTGCCAGCGCTCTAGAGAGAATGAGCACAGATACGCAGTATTTT; CDR3 protein: CASALERMSTDTQYF
clone size: many; V gene: TRBV29-1; J gene: TRBJ2-7; CDR3 length: 14; D gene: TRBD2; CDR3 DNA: TGCAGCGTTGCCCCCCGGGAGGTTTATAGAGAGCAGTACTTC; CDR3 protein: CSVAPREVYREQYF
clone size: many; V gene: TRBV28; J gene: TRBJ2-1; CDR3 length: 19; D gene: TRBD2; CDR3 DNA: TGTGCCAGCAGTTCAGGACTAGCGGGAGACATGAAGGGACACAATGAGCAGTTCTTC; CDR3 protein: CASSSGLAGDMKGHNEQFF
clone size: many; V gene: TRBV7-8; J gene: TRBJ2-6; CDR3 length: 17; D gene: NA; CDR3 DNA: TGTGCCAGCAGCTTAAGAGGGGGGAACTCTGGGGCCAACGTCCTGACTTTC; CDR3 protein: CASSLRGGNSGANVLTF
clone size: few; V gene: TRBV2; J gene: TRBJ2-1; CDR3 length: 15; D gene: NA; CDR3 DNA: TGTGCCAGCAGTGAAGGGGAACCCACTTACAATGAGCAGTTCTTC; CDR3 protein: CASSEGEPTYNEQFF
clone size: many; V gene: TRBV6-5; J gene: TRBJ2-2; CDR3 length: 18; D gene: TRBD2; CDR3 DNA: TGTGCCAGCAGTTCCCAAGGACTAGCGGGAGTGGGGACCGGGGAGCTGTTTTTT; CDR3 protein: CASSSQGLAGVGTGELFF
clone size: many; V gene: TRBV10-2; J gene: TRBJ1-1; CDR3 length: 14; D gene: NA; CDR3 DNA: TGCGCCAGCAGTGAGACTACAGTGAACACTGAAGCTTTCTTT; CDR3 protein: CASSETTVNTEAFF
clone size: many; V gene: TRBV7-3; J gene: TRBJ2-5; CDR3 length: 16; D gene: NA; CDR3 DNA: TGTGCCAGCTCGTACTTCCCGGGACTTTGGTTGGAGACCCAGTACTTC; CDR3 protein: CASSYFPGLWLETQYF
clone size: many; V gene: TRBV3-1; J gene: TRBJ2-7; CDR3 length: 16; D gene: NA; CDR3 DNA: TGTGCCAGCAGCCAAGATCTCGAGCGGGCCTCCTACGAGCAGTACTTC; CDR3 protein: CASSQDLERASYEQYF
clone size: many; V gene: TRBV5-6; J gene: TRBJ1-3; CDR3 length: 14; D gene: NA; CDR3 DNA: TGTGCCAGCAGCAGTGTGGGTTCTCGAAACACCATATATTTT; CDR3 protein: CASSSVGSRNTIYF
clone size: many; V gene: TRBV27; J gene: TRBJ2-5; CDR3 length: 14; D gene: NA; CDR3 DNA: TGTGCCAGCAGTTTCTCCAGGGCGGGAGAGACCCAGTACTTC; CDR3 protein: CASSFSRAGETQYF
clone size: many; V gene: TRBV4-3; J gene: TRBJ2-3; CDR3 length: 15; D gene: TRBD2; CDR3 DNA: TGCGCCAGCAGCCAAGATGCGGGGGGGCTGAATACGCAGTATTTT; CDR3 protein: CASSQDAGGLNTQYF
clone size: many; V gene: TRBV9; J gene: TRBJ2-2; CDR3 length: 15; D gene: NA; CDR3 DNA: TGTGCCAGCAGCGCCGGGACGGTTGACACCGGGGAGCTGTTTTTT; CDR3 protein: CASSAGTVDTGELFF
clone size: many; V gene: TRBV7-6; J gene: TRBJ2-1; CDR3 length: 17; D gene: NA; CDR3 DNA: TGTGCCAGCAGCTTTCCTCCCAGGAGGGCCATTTACAATGAGCAGTTCTTC; CDR3 protein: CASSFPPRRAIYNEQFF
clone size: many; V gene: TRBV12-3/TRBV12-4; J gene: TRBJ1-4; CDR3 length: 13; D gene: TRBD1; CDR3 DNA: TGTGCCAGCATCTCAGACAGGGGGGAAGAACTGTTTTTT; CDR3 protein: CASISDRGEELFF
clone size: few; V gene: TRBV30; J gene: TRBJ2-5; CDR3 length: 15; D gene: NA; CDR3 DNA: TGTGCCTGGAGTGTACAGGGCGGCCCCCAAGAGACCCAGTACTTC; CDR3 protein: CAWSVQGGPQETQYF
clone size: many; V gene: TRBV29-1; J gene: TRBJ2-7; CDR3 length: 13; D gene: NA; CDR3 DNA: TGCAGCGCCAGGGGAGCCGAAACCTACGAGCAGTACTTC; CDR3 protein: CSARGAETYEQYF
clone size: few; V gene: TRBV6-1; J gene: TRBJ2-5; CDR3 length: 13; D gene: NA; CDR3 DNA: TGTGCCAGCAGTGTCTCCCTTACGGGGACCCAGTACTTC; CDR3 protein: CASSVSLTGTQYF
clone size: many; V gene: TRBV2; J gene: TRBJ2-1; CDR3 length: 15; D gene: TRBD1; CDR3 DNA: TGTGCCAGCAGTGACTGGCAGGGGGAATACAATGAGCAGTTCTTC; CDR3 protein: CASSDWQGEYNEQFF
clone size: NA; V gene: TRBV19; J gene: TRBJ2-6; CDR3 length: 18; D gene: TRBD1; CDR3 DNA: TGTGCCAGTAGTGGGGGCAGGGGGTCCGGCTCTGGGGCCAACGTCCTGACTTTC; CDR3 protein: CASSGGRGSGSGANVLTF
clone size: many; V gene: TRBV5-1; J gene: TRBJ2-1; CDR3 length: 14; D gene: NA; CDR3 DNA: TGCGCCAGAAAGGACGGAAAGCTTTACAATGAGCAGTTCTTC; CDR3 protein: CARKDGKLYNEQFF
clone size: many; V gene: TRBV29-1; J gene: TRBJ2-7; CDR3 length: 12; D gene: NA; CDR3 DNA: TGCAGCGTTCGCCTCGACGGCGGGGAGCAGTACTTC; CDR3 protein: CSVRLDGGEQYF
clone size: many; V gene: TRBV12-3/TRBV12-4; J gene: TRBJ1-6; CDR3 length: 12; D gene: NA; CDR3 DNA: TGTGCCAGCAGTTTAAACCCAGCACCCCTCCACTTT; CDR3 protein: CASSLNPAPLHF
clone size: many; V gene: TRBV20-1; J gene: TRBJ2-1; CDR3 length: 13; D gene: TRBD1; CDR3 DNA: TGCAGTGCTCGTAAGACAGGGTTGAGTGAGCAGTTCTTC; CDR3 protein: CSARKTGLSEQFF
clone size: many; V gene: TRBV12-5; J gene: TRBJ2-5; CDR3 length: 13; D gene: NA; CDR3 DNA: TGTGCTAGTGGTTTGGGAGGAATGGAGACCCAGTACTTC; CDR3 protein: CASGLGGMETQYF